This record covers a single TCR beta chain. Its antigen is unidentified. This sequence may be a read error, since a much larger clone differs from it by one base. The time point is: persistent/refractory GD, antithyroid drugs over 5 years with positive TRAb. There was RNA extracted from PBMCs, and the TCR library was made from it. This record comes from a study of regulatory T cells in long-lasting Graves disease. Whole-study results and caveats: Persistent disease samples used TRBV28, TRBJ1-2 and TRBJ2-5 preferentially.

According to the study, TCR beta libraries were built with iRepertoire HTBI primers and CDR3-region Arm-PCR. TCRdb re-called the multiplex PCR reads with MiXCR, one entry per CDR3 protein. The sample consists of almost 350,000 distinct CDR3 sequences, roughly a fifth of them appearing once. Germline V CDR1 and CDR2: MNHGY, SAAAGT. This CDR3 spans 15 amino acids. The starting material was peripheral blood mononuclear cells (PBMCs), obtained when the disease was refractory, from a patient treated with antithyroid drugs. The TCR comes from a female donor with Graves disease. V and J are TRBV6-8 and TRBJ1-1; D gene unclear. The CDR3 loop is CASGYYIPMNTEAFF. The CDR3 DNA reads TGTGCCAGCGGTTACTACATCCCTATGAACACTGAAGCTTTCTTT.